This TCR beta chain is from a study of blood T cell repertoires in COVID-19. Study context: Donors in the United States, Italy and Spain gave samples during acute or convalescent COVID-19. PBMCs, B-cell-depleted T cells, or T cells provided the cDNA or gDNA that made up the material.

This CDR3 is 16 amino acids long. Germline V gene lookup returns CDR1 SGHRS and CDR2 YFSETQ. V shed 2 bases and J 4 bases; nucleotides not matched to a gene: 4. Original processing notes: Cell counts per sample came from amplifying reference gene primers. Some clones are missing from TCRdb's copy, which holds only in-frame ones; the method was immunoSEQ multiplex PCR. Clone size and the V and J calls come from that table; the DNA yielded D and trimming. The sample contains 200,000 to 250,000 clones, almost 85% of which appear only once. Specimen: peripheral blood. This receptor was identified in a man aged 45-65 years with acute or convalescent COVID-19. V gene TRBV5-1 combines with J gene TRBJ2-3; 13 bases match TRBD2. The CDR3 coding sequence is TGCGCCAGCAGCTTAGGACTAGCGGGAGAGGCAGATACGCAGTATTTT. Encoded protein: CASSLGLAGEADTQYF.